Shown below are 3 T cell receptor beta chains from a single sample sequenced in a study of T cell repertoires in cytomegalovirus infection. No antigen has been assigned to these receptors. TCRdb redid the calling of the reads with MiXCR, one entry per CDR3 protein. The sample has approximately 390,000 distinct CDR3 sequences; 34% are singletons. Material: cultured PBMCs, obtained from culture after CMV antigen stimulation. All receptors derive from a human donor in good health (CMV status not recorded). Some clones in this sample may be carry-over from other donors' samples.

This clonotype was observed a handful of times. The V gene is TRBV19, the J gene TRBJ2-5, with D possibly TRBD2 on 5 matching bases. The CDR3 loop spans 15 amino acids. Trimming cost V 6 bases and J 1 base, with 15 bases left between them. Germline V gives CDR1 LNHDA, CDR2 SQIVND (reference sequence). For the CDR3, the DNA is TGTGCCAGTAGCATCTCCGGACTCCTCCAAGAGACCCAGTACTTC. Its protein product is CASSISGLLQETQYF.

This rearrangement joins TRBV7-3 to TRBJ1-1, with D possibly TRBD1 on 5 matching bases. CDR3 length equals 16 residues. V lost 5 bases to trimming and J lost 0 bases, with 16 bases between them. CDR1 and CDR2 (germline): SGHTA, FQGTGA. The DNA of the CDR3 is TGTGCCAGCAGCGACGGGGGGGGAATAATGAACACTGAAGCTTTCTTT. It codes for CASSDGGGIMNTEAFF.

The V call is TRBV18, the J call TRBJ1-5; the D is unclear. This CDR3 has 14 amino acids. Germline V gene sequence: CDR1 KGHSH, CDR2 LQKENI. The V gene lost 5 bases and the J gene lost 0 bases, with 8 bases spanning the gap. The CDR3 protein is CASSRAHSNQPQHF. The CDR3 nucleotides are TGTGCCAGCTCAAGGGCACATAGCAATCAGCCCCAGCATTTT. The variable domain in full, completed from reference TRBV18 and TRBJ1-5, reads NAGVMQNPRHLVRRRGQEARLRCSPMKGHSHVYWYRQLPEEGLKFMVYLQKENIIDESGMPKERFSAEFPKEGPSILRIQQVVRGDSAAYFCASSRAHSNQPQHFGDGTRLSIL.